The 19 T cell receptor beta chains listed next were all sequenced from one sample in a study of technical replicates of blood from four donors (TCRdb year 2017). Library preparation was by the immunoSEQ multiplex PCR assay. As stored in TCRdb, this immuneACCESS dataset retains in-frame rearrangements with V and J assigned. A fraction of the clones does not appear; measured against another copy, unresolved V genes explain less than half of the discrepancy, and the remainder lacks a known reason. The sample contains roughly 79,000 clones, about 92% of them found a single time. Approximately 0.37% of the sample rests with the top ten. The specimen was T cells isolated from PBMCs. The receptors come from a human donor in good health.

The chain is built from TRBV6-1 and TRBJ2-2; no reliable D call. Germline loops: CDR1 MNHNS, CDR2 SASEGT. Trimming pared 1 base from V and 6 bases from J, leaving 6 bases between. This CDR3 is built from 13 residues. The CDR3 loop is CASSEEVAGELFF. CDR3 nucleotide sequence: TGTGCCAGCAGTGAAGAAGTAGCCGGGGAGCTGTTTTTT.

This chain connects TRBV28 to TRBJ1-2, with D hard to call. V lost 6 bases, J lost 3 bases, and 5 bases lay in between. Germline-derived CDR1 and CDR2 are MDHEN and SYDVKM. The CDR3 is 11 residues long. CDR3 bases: TGTGCCAGCAGCCAGGACTATGGCTACACCTTC. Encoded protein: CASSQDYGYTF.

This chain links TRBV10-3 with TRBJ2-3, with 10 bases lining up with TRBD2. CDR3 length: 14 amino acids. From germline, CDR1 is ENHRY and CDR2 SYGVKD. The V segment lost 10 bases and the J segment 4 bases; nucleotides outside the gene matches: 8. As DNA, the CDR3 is TGTGCCACCCGCCTAGCGGGAGAGGCAGATACGCAGTATTTT. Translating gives CATRLAGEADTQYF.

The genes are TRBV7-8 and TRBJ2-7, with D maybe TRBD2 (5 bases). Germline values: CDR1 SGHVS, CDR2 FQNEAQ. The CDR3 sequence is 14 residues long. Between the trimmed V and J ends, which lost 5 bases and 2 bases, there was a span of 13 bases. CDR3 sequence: CASSLNNGAYEQYF. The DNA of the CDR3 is TGTGCCAGCAGCCTCAATAACGGGGCCTACGAGCAGTACTTC.

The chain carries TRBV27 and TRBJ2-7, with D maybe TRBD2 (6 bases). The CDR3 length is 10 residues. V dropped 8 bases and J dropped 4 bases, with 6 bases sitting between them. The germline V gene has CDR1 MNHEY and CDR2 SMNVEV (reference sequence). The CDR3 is CASGRYEQYF. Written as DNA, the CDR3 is TGTGCCAGCGGGAGGTACGAGCAGTACTTC.

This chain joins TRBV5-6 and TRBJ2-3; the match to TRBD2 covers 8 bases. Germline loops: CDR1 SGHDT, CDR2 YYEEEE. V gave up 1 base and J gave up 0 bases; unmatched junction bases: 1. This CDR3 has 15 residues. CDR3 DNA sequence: TGTGCCAGCAGCTTGAGACTAGCGAGCACAGATACGCAGTATTTT. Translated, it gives CASSLRLASTDTQYF.

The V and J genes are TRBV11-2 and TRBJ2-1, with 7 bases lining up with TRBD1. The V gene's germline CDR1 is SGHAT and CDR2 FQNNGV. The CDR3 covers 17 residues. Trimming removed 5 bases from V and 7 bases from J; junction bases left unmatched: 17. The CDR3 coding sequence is TGTGCCAGCAGCCTAAGAGGGGGCGGCCAAACCTTAAATGAGCAGTTCTTC. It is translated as CASSLRGGGQTLNEQFF.

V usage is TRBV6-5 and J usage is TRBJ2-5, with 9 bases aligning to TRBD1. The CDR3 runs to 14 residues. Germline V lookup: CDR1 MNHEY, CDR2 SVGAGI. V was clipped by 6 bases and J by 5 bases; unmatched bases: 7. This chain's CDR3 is CASSWDRVMETQYF. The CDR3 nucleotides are TGTGCCAGCAGCTGGGACAGGGTGATGGAGACCCAGTACTTC.

The CDR3 reads CASRATGTAYEQYF. The CDR3, as DNA: TGTGCCAGCAGGGCCACCGGGACAGCCTACGAGCAGTACTTC. The gene calls are TRBV6-4 and TRBJ2-7; 7 nucleotides agree with TRBD1. Germline lookup yields CDR1 MRHNA and CDR2 SNTAGT. This CDR3 is built from 14 residues. J was trimmed by 2 bases and V by 6 bases; bases with no gene match: 7.

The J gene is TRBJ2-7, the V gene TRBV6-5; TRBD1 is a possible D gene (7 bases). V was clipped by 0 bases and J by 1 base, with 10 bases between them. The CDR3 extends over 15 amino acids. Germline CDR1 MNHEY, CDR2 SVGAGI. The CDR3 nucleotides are TGTGCCAGCAGTTACTCGCAGGGGGGTTCCTACGAGCAGTACTTC. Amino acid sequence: CASSYSQGGSYEQYF.

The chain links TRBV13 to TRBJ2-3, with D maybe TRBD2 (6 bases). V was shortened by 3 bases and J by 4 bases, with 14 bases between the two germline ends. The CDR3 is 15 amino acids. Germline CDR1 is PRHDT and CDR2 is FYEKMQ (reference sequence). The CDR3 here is CASSLGGLAPDTQYF. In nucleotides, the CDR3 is TGTGCCAGCAGCTTGGGGGGTCTAGCGCCAGATACGCAGTATTTT.

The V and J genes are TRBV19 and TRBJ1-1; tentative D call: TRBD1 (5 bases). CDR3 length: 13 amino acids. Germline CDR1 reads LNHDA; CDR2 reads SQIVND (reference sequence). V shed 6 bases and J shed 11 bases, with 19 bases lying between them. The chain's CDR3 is CASRVLGAGSAFF. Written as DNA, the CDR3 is TGTGCCAGTAGAGTGTTGGGTGCAGGGTCGGCTTTCTTT. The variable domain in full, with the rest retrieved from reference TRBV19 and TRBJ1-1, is DGGITQSPKYLFRKEGQNVTLSCEQNLNHDAMYWYRQDPGQGLRLIYYSQIVNDFQKGDIAEGYSVSREKKESFPLTVTSAQKNPTAFYLCASRVLGAGSAFFGQGTRLTVV.

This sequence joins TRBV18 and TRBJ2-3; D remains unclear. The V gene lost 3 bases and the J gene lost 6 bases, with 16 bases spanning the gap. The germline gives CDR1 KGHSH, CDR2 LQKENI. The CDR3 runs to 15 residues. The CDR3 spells CASSPSGPNGDTQYF. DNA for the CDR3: TGTGCCAGCTCACCTTCAGGCCCTAATGGGGATACGCAGTATTTT.

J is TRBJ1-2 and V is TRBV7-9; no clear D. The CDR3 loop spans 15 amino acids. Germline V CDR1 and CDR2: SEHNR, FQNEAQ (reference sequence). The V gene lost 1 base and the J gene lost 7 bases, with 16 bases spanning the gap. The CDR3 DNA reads TGTGCCAGCAGCTTAGACTACAAAGGCGGCGGTGGCTACACCTTC. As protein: CASSLDYKGGGGYTF.

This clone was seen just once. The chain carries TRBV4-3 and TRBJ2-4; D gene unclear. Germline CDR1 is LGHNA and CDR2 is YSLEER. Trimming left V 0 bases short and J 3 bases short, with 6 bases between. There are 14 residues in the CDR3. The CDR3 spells CASSQDLNKNIQYF. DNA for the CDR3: TGCGCCAGCAGCCAAGATCTAAACAAAAACATTCAGTACTTC.

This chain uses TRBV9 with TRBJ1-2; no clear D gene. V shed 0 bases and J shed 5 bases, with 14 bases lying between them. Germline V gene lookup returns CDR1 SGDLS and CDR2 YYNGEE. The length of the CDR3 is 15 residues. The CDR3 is CASSVDGLLEYGYTF. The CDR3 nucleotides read TGTGCCAGCAGCGTAGACGGCCTCCTAGAGTATGGCTACACCTTC.

As DNA, the CDR3 is TGTGCCAGCAGCGTAGGGCGGGAGGGCCACAATGAGCAGTTCTTC. Residues: CASSVGREGHNEQFF. The chain has TRBV9 and TRBJ2-1; TRBD2 agrees at 9 bases. This CDR3 contains 15 residues. Germline CDR1 reads SGDLS; CDR2 reads YYNGEE. V gave up 0 bases and J gave up 5 bases; unmatched junction bases: 3.

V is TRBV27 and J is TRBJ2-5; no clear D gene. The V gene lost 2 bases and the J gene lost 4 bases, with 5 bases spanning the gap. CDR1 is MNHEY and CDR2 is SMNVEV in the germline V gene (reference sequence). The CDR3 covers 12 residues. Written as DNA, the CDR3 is TGTGCCAGCAGTTTACTCGGAGAGACCCAGTACTTC. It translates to CASSLLGETQYF.

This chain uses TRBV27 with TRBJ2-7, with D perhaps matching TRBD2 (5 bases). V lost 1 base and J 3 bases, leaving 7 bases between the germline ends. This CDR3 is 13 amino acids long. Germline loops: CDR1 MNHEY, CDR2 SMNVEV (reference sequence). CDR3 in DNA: TGTGCCAGCAGTTTATTACGGGGCTACGAGCAGTACTTC. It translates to CASSLLRGYEQYF.